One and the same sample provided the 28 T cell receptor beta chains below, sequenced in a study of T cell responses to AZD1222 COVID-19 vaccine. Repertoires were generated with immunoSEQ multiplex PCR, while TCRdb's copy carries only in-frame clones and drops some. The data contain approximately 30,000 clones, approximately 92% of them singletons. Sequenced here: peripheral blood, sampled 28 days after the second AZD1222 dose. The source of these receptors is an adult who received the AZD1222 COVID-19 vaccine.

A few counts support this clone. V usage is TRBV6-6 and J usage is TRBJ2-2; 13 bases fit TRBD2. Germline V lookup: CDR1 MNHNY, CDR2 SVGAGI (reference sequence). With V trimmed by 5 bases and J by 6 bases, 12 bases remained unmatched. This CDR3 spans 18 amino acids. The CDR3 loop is CASSPPWTSGSFAGELFF. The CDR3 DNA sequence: TGTGCCAGCAGTCCCCCGTGGACTAGCGGGAGTTTCGCCGGGGAGCTGTTTTTT.

CDR3 in amino acids: CASSVSAESSSYEQYF. The CDR3 DNA follows: TGTGCCAGCAGCGTTTCAGCGGAGTCCTCCTCCTACGAGCAGTACTTC. The rearrangement joins TRBV2 to TRBJ2-7; TRBD2 is a possible D gene (5 bases). Trimming cost V 6 bases and J 0 bases, with 18 bases left between them. The CDR3 runs 16 residues. CDR1 is SNHLY and CDR2 is FYNNEI in the germline V gene.

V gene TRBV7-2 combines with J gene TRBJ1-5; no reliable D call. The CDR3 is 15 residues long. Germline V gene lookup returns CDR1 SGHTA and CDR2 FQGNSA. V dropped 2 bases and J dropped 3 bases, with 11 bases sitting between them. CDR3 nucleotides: TGTGCCAGCAGCTTAACGCCGCTATACAATCAGCCCCAGCATTTT. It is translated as CASSLTPLYNQPQHF.

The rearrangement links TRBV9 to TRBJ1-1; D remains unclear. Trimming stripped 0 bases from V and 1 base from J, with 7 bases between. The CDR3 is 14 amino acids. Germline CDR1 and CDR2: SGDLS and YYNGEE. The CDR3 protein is CASSVEPRNTEAFF. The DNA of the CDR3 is TGTGCCAGCAGCGTAGAGCCACGGAACACTGAAGCTTTCTTT.

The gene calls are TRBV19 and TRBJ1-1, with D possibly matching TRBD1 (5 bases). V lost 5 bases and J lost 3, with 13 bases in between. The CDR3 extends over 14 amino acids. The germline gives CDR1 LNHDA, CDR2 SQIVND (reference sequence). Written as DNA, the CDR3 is TGTGCCAGTAGTGCTATCGACAGAGACACTGAAGCTTTCTTT. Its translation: CASSAIDRDTEAFF.

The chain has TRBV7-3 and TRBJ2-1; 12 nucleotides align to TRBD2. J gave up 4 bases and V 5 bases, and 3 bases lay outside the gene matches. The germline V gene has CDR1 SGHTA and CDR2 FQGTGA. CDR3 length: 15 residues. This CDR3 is CASSPGLAGYNEQFF. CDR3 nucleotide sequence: TGTGCCAGCAGCCCAGGACTAGCGGGGTACAATGAGCAGTTCTTC.

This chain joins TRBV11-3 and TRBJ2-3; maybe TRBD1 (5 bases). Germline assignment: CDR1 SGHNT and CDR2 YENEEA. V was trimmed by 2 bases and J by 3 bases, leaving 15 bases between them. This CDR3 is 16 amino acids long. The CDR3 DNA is TGTGCCAGCAGCTTATGGTCGGACACGGTAACAGATACGCAGTATTTT. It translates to CASSLWSDTVTDTQYF.

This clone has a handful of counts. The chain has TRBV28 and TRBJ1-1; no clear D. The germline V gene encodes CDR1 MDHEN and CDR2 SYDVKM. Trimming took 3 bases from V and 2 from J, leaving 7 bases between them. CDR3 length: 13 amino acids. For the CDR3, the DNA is TGTGCCAGCAGTTTGGTAGCAAACACTGAAGCTTTCTTT. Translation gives CASSLVANTEAFF.

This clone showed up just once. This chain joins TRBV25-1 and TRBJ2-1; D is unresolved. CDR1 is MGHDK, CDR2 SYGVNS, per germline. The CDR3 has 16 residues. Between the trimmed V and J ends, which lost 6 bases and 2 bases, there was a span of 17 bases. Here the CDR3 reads CASSPIRGETYNEQFF. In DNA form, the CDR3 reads TGTGCCAGCAGCCCTATCAGAGGAGAGACCTACAATGAGCAGTTCTTC.

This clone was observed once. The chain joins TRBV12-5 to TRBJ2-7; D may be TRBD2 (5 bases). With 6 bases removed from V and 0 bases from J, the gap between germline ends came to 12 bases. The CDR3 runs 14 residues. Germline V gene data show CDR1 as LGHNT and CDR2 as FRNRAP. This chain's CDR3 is CASGKSGTSYEQYF. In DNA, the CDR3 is TGTGCTAGTGGCAAAAGCGGAACCTCCTACGAGCAGTACTTC.

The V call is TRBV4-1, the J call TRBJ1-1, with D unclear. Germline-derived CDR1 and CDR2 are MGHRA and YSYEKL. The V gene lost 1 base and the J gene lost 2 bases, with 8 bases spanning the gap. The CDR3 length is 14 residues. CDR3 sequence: CASSQGIVNTEAFF. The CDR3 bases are TGCGCCAGCAGCCAAGGGATAGTTAACACTGAAGCTTTCTTT.

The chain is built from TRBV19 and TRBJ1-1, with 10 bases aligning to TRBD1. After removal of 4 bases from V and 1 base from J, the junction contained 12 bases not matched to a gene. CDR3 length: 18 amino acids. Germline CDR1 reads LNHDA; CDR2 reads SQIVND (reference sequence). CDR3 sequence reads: CASSTQRDRGSANTEAFF. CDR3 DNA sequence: TGTGCCAGTAGTACCCAAAGGGACAGGGGTTCGGCGAACACTGAAGCTTTCTTT.

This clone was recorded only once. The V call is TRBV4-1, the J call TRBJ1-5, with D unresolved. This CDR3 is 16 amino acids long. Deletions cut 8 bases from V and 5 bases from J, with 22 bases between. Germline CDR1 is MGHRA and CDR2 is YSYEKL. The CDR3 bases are TGCGCCAGCGCCCCATCCCCTGGCGGTTTCCATCAGCCCCAGCATTTT. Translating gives CASAPSPGGFHQPQHF.

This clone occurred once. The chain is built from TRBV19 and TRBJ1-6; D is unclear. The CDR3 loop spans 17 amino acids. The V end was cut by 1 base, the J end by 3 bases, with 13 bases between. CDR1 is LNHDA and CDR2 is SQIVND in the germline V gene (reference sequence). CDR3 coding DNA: TGTGCCAGTAGTATAGCCTCGCGCAGGAGCTATAATTCACCCCTCCACTTT. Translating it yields CASSIASRRSYNSPLHF.

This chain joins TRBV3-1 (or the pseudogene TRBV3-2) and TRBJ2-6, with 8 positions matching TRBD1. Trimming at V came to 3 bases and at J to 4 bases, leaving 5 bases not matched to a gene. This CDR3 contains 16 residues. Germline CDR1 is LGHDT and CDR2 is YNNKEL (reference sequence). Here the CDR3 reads CASSQDRVPGANVLTF. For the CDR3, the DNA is TGTGCCAGCAGCCAGGACAGGGTCCCCGGGGCCAACGTCCTGACTTTC.

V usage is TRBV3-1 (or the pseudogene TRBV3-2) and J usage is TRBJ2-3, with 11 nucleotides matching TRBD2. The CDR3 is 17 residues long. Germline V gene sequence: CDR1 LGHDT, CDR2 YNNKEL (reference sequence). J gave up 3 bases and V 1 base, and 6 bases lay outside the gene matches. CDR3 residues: CASSQVTTSGSTDTQYF. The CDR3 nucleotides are TGTGCCAGCAGCCAAGTCACCACTAGCGGGAGTACAGATACGCAGTATTTT.

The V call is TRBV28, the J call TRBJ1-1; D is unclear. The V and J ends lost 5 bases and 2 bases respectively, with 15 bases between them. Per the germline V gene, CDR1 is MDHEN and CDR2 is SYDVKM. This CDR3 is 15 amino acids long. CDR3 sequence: CASSRRGPGNTEAFF. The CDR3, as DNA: TGTGCCAGCAGTCGACGTGGACCGGGCAACACTGAAGCTTTCTTT.

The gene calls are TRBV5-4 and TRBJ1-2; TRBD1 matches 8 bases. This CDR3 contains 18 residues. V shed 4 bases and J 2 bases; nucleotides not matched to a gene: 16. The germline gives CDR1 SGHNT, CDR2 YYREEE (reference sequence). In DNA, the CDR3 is TGTGCCAGCAGCGAACCTCGATCCTCAGGGGGCGAAAACTATGGCTACACCTTC. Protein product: CASSEPRSSGGENYGYTF.

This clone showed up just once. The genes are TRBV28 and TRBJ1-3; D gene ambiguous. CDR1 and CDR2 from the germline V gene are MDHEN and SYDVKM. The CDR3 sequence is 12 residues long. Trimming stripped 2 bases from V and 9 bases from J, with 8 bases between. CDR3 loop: CASSLGTSTIYF. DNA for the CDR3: TGTGCCAGCAGTTTAGGCACTAGCACCATATATTTT.

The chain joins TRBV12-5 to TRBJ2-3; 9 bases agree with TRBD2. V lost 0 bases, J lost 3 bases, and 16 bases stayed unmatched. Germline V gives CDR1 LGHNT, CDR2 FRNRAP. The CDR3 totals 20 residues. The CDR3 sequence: CASGLVRWLGGRARTDTQYF. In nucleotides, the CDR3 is TGTGCTAGTGGTTTGGTTCGGTGGTTAGGCGGGAGGGCCAGAACAGATACGCAGTATTTT.

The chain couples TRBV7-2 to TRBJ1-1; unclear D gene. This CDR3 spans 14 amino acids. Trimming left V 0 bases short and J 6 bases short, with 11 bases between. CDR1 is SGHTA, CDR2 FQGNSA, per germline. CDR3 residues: CASSLAQMFAEAFF. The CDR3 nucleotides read TGTGCCAGCAGCTTAGCGCAAATGTTTGCTGAAGCTTTCTTT.

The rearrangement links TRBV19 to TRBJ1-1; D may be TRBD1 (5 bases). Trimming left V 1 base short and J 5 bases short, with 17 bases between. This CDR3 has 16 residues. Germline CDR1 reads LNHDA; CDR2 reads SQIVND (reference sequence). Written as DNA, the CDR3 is TGTGCCAGTAGTATAGGGGAGGGGTGGAGGCGGACTGAAGCTTTCTTT. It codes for CASSIGEGWRRTEAFF. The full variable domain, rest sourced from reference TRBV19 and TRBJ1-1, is DGGITQSPKYLFRKEGQNVTLSCEQNLNHDAMYWYRQDPGQGLRLIYYSQIVNDFQKGDIAEGYSVSREKKESFPLTVTSAQKNPTAFYLCASSIGEGWRRTEAFFGQGTRLTVV.

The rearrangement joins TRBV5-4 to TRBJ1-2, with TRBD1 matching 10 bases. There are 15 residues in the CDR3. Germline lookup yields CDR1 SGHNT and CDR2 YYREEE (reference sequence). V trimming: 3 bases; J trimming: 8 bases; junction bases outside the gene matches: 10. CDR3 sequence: CASSSLRDRGQGYTF. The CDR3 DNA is TGTGCCAGCAGCTCACTAAGGGACAGGGGTCAGGGCTACACCTTC.

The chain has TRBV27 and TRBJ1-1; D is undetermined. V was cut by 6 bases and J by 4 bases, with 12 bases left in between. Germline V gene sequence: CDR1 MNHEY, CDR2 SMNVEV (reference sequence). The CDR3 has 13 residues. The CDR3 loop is CASSRTPATEAFF. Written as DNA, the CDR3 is TGTGCCAGCAGCCGTACCCCCGCCACTGAAGCTTTCTTT.

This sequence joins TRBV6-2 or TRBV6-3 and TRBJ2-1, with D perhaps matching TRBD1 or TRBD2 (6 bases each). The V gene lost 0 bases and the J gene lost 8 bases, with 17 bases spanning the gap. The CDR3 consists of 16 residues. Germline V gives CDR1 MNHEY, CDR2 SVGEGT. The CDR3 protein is CASSYSLGGRMDEQFF. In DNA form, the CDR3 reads TGTGCCAGCAGTTACTCTTTGGGGGGCCGGATGGATGAGCAGTTCTTC.

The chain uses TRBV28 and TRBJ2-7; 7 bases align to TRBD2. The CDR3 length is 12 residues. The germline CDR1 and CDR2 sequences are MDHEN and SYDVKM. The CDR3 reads CVTSSGSYEQYF. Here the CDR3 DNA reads TGTGTCACATCTAGCGGATCCTACGAGCAGTACTTC. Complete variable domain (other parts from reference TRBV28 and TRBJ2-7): DVKVTQSSRYLVKRTGEKVFLECVQDMDHENMFWYRQDPGLGLRLIYFSYDVKMKEKGDIPEGYSVSREKKERFSLILESASTNQTSMYLCVTSSGSYEQYFGPGTRLTVT.

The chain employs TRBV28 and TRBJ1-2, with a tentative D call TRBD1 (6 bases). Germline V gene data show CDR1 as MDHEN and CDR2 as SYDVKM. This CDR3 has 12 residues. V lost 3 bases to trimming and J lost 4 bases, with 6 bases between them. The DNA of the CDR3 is TGTGCCAGCAGTTTCAGGGGCTATGGCTACACCTTC. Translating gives CASSFRGYGYTF.

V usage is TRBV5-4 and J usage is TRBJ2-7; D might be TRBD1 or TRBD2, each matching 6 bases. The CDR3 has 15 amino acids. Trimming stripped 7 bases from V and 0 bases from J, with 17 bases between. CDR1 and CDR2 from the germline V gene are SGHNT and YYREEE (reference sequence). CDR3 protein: CASSKGGSSSYEQYF. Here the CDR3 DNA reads TGTGCCAGCTCAAAGGGGGGCTCAAGCTCCTACGAGCAGTACTTC.